Shown below are 19 T cell receptor beta chains from a single sample sequenced in a study of shared clonotypes between healthy human individuals. The table came from immunoSEQ multiplex PCR; TCRdb's copy has only in-frame clones and leaves some out. This repertoire shows around 510,000 clones, 70% to 80% found once; its top ten account for 12%. The sample was PBMCs. The source is a middle-aged woman in good health. Some clones in this sample may be carry-over from other donors' samples.

The chain links TRBV6-5 to TRBJ2-7, with D possibly TRBD2 on 6 matching bases. CDR1 MNHEY and CDR2 SVGAGI come from the germline V gene. Trimming stripped 6 bases from V and 6 bases from J, with 18 bases between. The CDR3 spans 14 residues. CDR3 nucleotides: TGTGCCAGCAGGAGGATGCTTGGAGGGCTCGAGCAGTACTTC. Translated: CASRRMLGGLEQYF.

The genes are TRBV2 and TRBJ1-1; no reliable D call. The CDR3 is 13 residues long. Germline assignment: CDR1 SNHLY and CDR2 FYNNEI. Trimming shortened V by 7 bases and J by 1 base, and 10 bases separated the two germline ends. The CDR3 loop reads CASTPRTNTEAFF. The DNA for the CDR3 is TGTGCCAGCACGCCGAGAACGAACACTGAAGCTTTCTTT.

This clone was observed a handful of times. The J gene is TRBJ1-3, the V gene TRBV21-1. TRBV21-1 is labeled a pseudogene. The CDR3 is 13 residues long. The DNA for the CDR3 is TGTGCCAGATGCGGTGCGGAAGGAAACACCATATATTTT. This gives the protein CARCGAEGNTIYF.

J is TRBJ2-6 and V is TRBV4-3; weak D call: TRBD2 (5 bases). V shed 1 base and J shed 1 base, with 8 bases lying between them. Germline V gives CDR1 LGHNA, CDR2 YSLEER. The CDR3 is 16 amino acids. The CDR3: CASSQVRGSGANVLTF. The CDR3 DNA reads as TGCGCCAGCAGCCAAGTTCGGGGATCTGGGGCCAACGTCCTGACTTTC.

This clone was recorded only once. The chain carries TRBV4-1 and TRBJ1-4; D possibly corresponds to TRBD1 (5 bases). CDR3 length: 14 residues. Germline loops: CDR1 MGHRA, CDR2 YSYEKL. V lost 2 bases to trimming and J lost 5 bases, with 9 bases between them. CDR3 nucleotide sequence: TGCGCCAGCAGCCAATGGGGCCTAAATGAAAAACTGTTTTTT. Amino acid sequence: CASSQWGLNEKLFF.

V and J are TRBV12-2 and TRBJ2-7. TRBV12-2 is classified as a pseudogene. The length of the CDR3 is 13 residues. The CDR3 sequence: CASRLRGRLDGDF. The CDR3 nucleotides read TGTGCAAGTCGCTTAAGGGGGAGACTAGATGGGGACTTC.

V and J are TRBV19 and TRBJ1-4; possibly TRBD1 for D (6 bases). Deletions cut 6 bases from V and 6 bases from J, with 14 bases between. Per germline, CDR1 LNHDA and CDR2 SQIVND (reference sequence). The CDR3 totals 14 residues. For the CDR3, the DNA is TGTGCCAGTAGAGTGGGCAGGGGAGATGAAAAACTGTTTTTT. Its translation is CASRVGRGDEKLFF. Full variable domain (remainder filled in from reference TRBV19 and TRBJ1-4): DGGITQSPKYLFRKEGQNVTLSCEQNLNHDAMYWYRQDPGQGLRLIYYSQIVNDFQKGDIAEGYSVSREKKESFPLTVTSAQKNPTAFYLCASRVGRGDEKLFFGSGTQLSVL.

The V gene is TRBV10-3, the J gene TRBJ2-5; D possibly uses TRBD1 or TRBD2 (6 bases each). Germline V gene lookup returns CDR1 ENHRY and CDR2 SYGVKD. Trimming removed 0 bases from V and 9 bases from J, with 17 bases in between. The CDR3 sequence is 15 residues long. The CDR3 spells CAISESTGGPGAQYF. DNA for the CDR3: TGTGCCATCAGTGAGTCGACTGGGGGGCCCGGGGCCCAGTACTTC.

The CDR3 region is CASSEDSTGAYTGELFF. The CDR3 nucleotides read TGTGCCAGCAGTGAAGATTCAACAGGGGCCTACACCGGGGAGCTGTTTTTT. V is TRBV6-1 and J is TRBJ2-2; 7 bases fit TRBD1. The CDR3 covers 17 residues. CDR1 MNHNS and CDR2 SASEGT come from the germline V gene. Trimming took 1 base from V and 3 from J; bases not matched to a gene: 8.

This chain joins TRBV28 and TRBJ2-7, with 10 bases fitting TRBD2. Germline loops: CDR1 MDHEN, CDR2 SYDVKM. Trimming at V came to 7 bases and at J to 5 bases, leaving 14 bases not matched to a gene. CDR3 size: 16 residues. This CDR3 is CASTPGGSGRAHEQYF. The CDR3 DNA is TGTGCCAGCACCCCCGGTGGGAGCGGGAGGGCCCACGAGCAGTACTTC.

This clone was counted a few times. The sample has other DNA sequences that encode this CDR3 too. The rearrangement joins TRBV28 to TRBJ2-7; D might be TRBD2 (6 bases). Trimming shortened V by 7 bases and J by 4 bases, and 8 bases separated the two germline ends. The germline gives CDR1 MDHEN, CDR2 SYDVKM. The length of the CDR3 is 11 residues. In nucleotides, the CDR3 is TGTGCCAGCATGGGGGGATACGAGCAGTACTTC. Protein product: CASMGGYEQYF.

The chain employs TRBV18 and TRBJ2-7, with D possibly TRBD1 on 6 matching bases. V dropped 4 bases and J dropped 6 bases, with 13 bases sitting between them. Germline V gene sequence: CDR1 KGHSH, CDR2 LQKENI. There are 13 residues in the CDR3. CDR3 region: CASSLSQGVEQYF. DNA for the CDR3: TGTGCCAGCTCACTCTCACAGGGTGTCGAGCAGTACTTC. Combining the CDR3 with reference TRBV18 and TRBJ2-7 gives the whole variable domain NAGVMQNPRHLVRRRGQEARLRCSPMKGHSHVYWYRQLPEEGLKFMVYLQKENIIDESGMPKERFSAEFPKEGPSILRIQQVVRGDSAAYFCASSLSQGVEQYFGPGTRLTVT.

Of note for this clone: A single base is all that separates this from a far larger clone, so a read error is likely. V and J are TRBV25-1 and TRBJ2-2; the D gene is possibly TRBD1 (6 bases). This CDR3 comprises 14 residues. Germline V gene lookup returns CDR1 MGHDK and CDR2 SYGVNS. This chain's CDR3 is CASGEYEGAGELFF. For the CDR3, the DNA is TGTGCCAGCGGTGAATATGAGGGGGCCGGGGAGCTGTTTTTT.

The V gene is TRBV5-1, the J gene TRBJ2-5; D is perhaps TRBD2 (7 bases). V was pared by 4 bases and J by 5 bases, with 21 bases between. Per germline, CDR1 SGHRS and CDR2 YFSETQ. The CDR3 is 16 residues long. DNA of the CDR3: TGCGCCAGCAGCATAGAAGGAGGACTAGGGGGGGAGACCCAGTACTTC. Translation: CASSIEGGLGGETQYF. Filled out from reference TRBV5-1 and TRBJ2-5, the complete variable domain reads KAGVTQTPRYLIKTRGQQVTLSCSPISGHRSVSWYQQTPGQGLQFLFEYFSETQRNKGNFPGRFSGRQFSNSRSEMNVSTLELGDSALYLCASSIEGGLGGETQYFGPGTRLLVL.

The V gene is TRBV6-1, the J gene TRBJ1-5, with 12 bases fitting TRBD1. CDR3 length equals 14 residues. The germline V gene has CDR1 MNHNS and CDR2 SASEGT. J gave up 5 bases and V 7 bases, and 3 bases lay outside the gene matches. In nucleotides, the CDR3 is TGTGCCAGCACAGGGACAGGGGGCGATCAGCCCCAGCATTTT. Protein: CASTGTGGDQPQHF.

This clone was recorded only once. The chain recombines TRBV10-2 with TRBJ2-1; possible D gene TRBD2, 5 bases. The germline V gene encodes CDR1 WSHSY and CDR2 SAAADI. The length of the CDR3 is 15 residues. Trimming took 1 base from V and 3 from J, leaving 10 bases between them. Here the CDR3 DNA reads TGCGCCAGCAGTGAGTTATTTGCGGGCTACAATGAGCAGTTCTTC. Protein: CASSELFAGYNEQFF.

This sequence joins TRBV5-1 and TRBJ1-1; D not certain. The V gene lost 4 bases and the J gene lost 3 bases, with 10 bases spanning the gap. In germline, CDR1 is SGHRS, CDR2 YFSETQ. The CDR3 loop spans 13 amino acids. The CDR3 coding sequence is TGCGCCAGCAGCGCAAGGGAGTACACTGAAGCTTTCTTT. Amino acid sequence: CASSAREYTEAFF.

The chain combines TRBV19 with TRBJ2-1, with TRBD2 identical over 10 bases. The CDR3 loop spans 16 amino acids. V gave up 4 bases and J gave up 0 bases; unmatched junction bases: 3. Germline lookup yields CDR1 LNHDA and CDR2 SQIVND (reference sequence). In nucleotides, the CDR3 is TGTGCCAGTAGTAGGGCTAGCGGGAGCTCCTACAATGAGCAGTTCTTC. Encoded protein: CASSRASGSSYNEQFF.

As regards this clone: The junction does not match germline at one end; this may be a read error. The chain uses TRBV19 and TRBJ2-7; D is uncertain. The CDR3 sequence is 14 residues long. CDR1 is LNHDA and CDR2 is SQIVND in the germline V gene (reference sequence). The CDR3 loop is CASSLDPANYEQYF. CDR3 nucleotide sequence: TGTGCCAGTAGTCTAGACCCCGCGAACTACGAGCAGTACTTC.